This T cell receptor beta chain derives from a study of blood T cell repertoires in COVID-19. Trimming removed 7 bases from V and 3 bases from J, with 9 bases in between. The CDR3 spans 12 residues. CDR1 is SNHLY, CDR2 FYNNEI, per germline. TCRdb's table, derived via immunoSEQ multiplex PCR, lists solely in-frame clones and lacks some. The data show about 180,000 clones, with approximately 90% seen just once and more than 3.5% held by the top ten. This clone was counted between two and nine times. The TCR sequence derives from a woman in her thirties with acute or convalescent COVID-19. The V gene is TRBV2, the J gene TRBJ1-2; no firm D call. The source material was peripheral blood. The CDR3 coding sequence is TGTGCCAGCACTCGGGGAGACTATGGCTACACCTTC. It is translated as CASTRGDYGYTF.